A single TCR beta chain is shown here with its context. Its target is not known. Its ends do not fully match the called genes, so a read error is possible. The TCR beta cDNA libraries carried unique molecular identifiers. The source material, about 0.9 to 10 million T cells, gave rise to roughly 0.5 million cDNA molecules. Via MiXCR, TCRdb re-called the PCR reads, giving one row per CDR3 protein. The data hold 350,000 to 500,000 distinct CDR3 sequences, with approximately 38% observed a single time. The sample originates from a study of post-analysis software for immune sequencing data. Germline CDR1 and CDR2: MNHNS and SASEGT. CDR3 length: 15 residues. Study results and limitations: Multiple sclerosis patients had significantly lower normalized Chao1 diversity than controls. Batch-matched samples strongly co-clustered by F measure. Roughly five TRBV segments were more frequent in patients than controls; TRBV5-6, TRBV5-1 and TRBV20-1 belonged to this group.

The receptor was derived from a girl aged 2 to 9 with multiple sclerosis. The J gene is TRBJ2-7, the V gene TRBV6-1; TRBD1 matches at 8 bases. The source material was blood. The CDR3 DNA is TGTGCCAGTAGTGATCGGGACAGGAGCTCCTACGAGCAGTACTTC. Its translation: CASSDRDRSSYEQYF.